This paragraph reports one TCR beta chain. Terminally differentiated effector memory CD45RA+ cells were excluded from the naive CD8 cells, which were CD45RO-negative and positively selected for CCR7. The sample belongs to a study of shared clonotypes between healthy human individuals. Assay runs were performed at deep level. Repertoires were generated with immunoSEQ multiplex PCR, while TCRdb's copy carries only in-frame clones and drops some. The sample lists 1.5 million to 2.5 million clones; just under 95% were seen once. V was shortened by 6 bases and J by 3 bases, with 18 bases between the two germline ends. Germline CDR1 is SGHDT and CDR2 is YYEEEE. CDR3 length: 15 residues.

The sample was naive CD8+ T cells sorted from blood. This sequence originates from a man aged 18 to 35 in good health. V gene TRBV5-6 combines with J gene TRBJ1-1; D might be TRBD1 (5 bases). CDR3 coding DNA: TGTGCCAGCACCTCGATTCAGGGTTGGGACACTGAAGCTTTCTTT. It is translated as CASTSIQGWDTEAFF. Full variable domain (missing parts from reference TRBV5-6 and TRBJ1-1): DAGVTQSPTHLIKTRGQQVTLRCSPKSGHDTVSWYQQALGQGPQFIFQYYEEEERQRGNFPDRFSGHQFPNYSSELNVNALLLGDSALYLCASTSIQGWDTEAFFGQGTRLTVV.